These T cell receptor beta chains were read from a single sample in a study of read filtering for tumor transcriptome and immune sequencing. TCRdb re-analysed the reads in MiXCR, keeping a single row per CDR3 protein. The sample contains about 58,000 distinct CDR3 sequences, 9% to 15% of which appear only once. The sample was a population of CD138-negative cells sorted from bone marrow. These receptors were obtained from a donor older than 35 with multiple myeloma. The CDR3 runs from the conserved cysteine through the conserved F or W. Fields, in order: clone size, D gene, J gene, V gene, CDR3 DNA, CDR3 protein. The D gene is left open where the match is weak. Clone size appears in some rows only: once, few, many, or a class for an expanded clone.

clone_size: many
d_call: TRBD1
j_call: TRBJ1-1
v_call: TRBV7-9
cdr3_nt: TGTGCCAGCAGCTCTTTGGACAGGGGAGTTACTGAAGCTTTCTTT
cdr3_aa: CASSSLDRGVTEAFF

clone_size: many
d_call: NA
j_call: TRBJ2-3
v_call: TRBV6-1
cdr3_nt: TGTGCCAGCTGCCAGGAAATTGCAGATACGCAGTATTTT
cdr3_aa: CASCQEIADTQYF

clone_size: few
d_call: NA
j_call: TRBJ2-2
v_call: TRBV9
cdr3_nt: TGTGCCAGCAGCGTAGTAAGATACGGGGAGCTGTTTTTT
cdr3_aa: CASSVVRYGELFF

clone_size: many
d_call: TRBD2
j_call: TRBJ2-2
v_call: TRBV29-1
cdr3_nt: TGCAGCGTTAGTCCTAGCGGGGGAGCGAACACCGGGGAGCTGTTTTTT
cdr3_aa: CSVSPSGGANTGELFF

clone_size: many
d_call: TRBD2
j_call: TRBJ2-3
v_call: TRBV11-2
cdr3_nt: TGTGCCAGCAGCCAACGTCGGAGCGGGGGCACAGATACGCAGTATTTT
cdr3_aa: CASSQRRSGGTDTQYF

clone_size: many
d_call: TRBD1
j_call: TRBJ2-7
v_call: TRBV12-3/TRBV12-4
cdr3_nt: TGTGCCAGCAGTCTAGGGGGCTCTTCCTACGAGCAGTACTTC
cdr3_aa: CASSLGGSSYEQYF

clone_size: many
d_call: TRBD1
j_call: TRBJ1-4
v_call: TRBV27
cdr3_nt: TGTGCCAGCAGGATCCGGGACAGGGGGCCTGCTAATGAAAAACTGTTTTTT
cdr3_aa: CASRIRDRGPANEKLFF

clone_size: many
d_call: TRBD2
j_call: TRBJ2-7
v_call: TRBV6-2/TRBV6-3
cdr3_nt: TGTGCCAGCAGACGAGCGGGGGGGCCTCGCGAGCAGTACTTC
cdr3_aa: CASRRAGGPREQYF

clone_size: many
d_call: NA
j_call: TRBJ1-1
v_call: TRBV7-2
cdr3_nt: TGTGCCAGCAGCCCCCGTAGGATGAACACTGAAGCTTTCTTT
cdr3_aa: CASSPRRMNTEAFF

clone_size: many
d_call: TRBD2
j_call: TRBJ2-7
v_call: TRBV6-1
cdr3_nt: TGTGCCAGCGCTGGGACTAGCGGGGGGCCCTACGAGCAGTACTTC
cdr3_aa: CASAGTSGGPYEQYF

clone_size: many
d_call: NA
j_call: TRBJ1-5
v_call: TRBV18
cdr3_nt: TGTGCCAGCTCACCACGGGGGCGGGGAAGTGATCAGCCCCAGCATTTT
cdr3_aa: CASSPRGRGSDQPQHF

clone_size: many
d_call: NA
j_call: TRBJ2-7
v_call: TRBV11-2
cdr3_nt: TGTGCCAGCAGCCCGGTTGGGGGTAGCTACGAGCAGTACTTC
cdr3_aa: CASSPVGGSYEQYF

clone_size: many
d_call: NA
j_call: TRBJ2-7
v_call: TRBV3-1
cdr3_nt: TGTGCCAGCAGCCAATCGTCCTACGAGCAGTACTTC
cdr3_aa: CASSQSSYEQYF

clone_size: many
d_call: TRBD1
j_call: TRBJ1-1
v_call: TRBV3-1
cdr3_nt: TGTGCCAGCAGCCAGAGCGACAGGGGCCTAGGGACAGCTTTCTTT
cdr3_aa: CASSQSDRGLGTAFF

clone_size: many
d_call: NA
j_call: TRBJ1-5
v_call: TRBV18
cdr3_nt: TGTGCCAGCTCACCACAAGACGAGGGATTCTATCAGCCCCAGCATTTT
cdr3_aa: CASSPQDEGFYQPQHF

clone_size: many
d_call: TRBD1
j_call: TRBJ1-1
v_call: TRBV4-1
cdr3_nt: TGCGCCAGCAGCCGAGGGGGGACAGGGAAAATTTCTAGGAACACTGAAGCTTTCTTT
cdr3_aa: CASSRGGTGKISRNTEAFF

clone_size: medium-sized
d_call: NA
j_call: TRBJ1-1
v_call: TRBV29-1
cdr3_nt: TGCAGCGTGGATACAGGTTTCACTGAAGCTTTCTTT
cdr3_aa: CSVDTGFTEAFF

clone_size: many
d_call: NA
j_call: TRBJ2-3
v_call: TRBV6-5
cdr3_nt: TGTGCCAGCAGTCCCGCCGCTACGGCGTTAACAGATACGCAGTATTTT
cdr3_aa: CASSPAATALTDTQYF

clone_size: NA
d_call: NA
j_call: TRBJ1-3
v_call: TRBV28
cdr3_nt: TGTGCCAGCAGTTCCTCAGGGGTCCCGGGAAACACCATATATTTT
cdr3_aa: CASSSSGVPGNTIYF

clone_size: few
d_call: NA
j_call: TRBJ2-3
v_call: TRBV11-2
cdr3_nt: TGTGCCAGCAGCTCGACTGTGGGGTCAGATACGCAGTATTTT
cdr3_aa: CASSSTVGSDTQYF

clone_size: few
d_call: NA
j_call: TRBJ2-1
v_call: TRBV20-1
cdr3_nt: TGCAGTGCTAGAGATTATGTAAGTGGCCGCAATGAGCAGTTCTTC
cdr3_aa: CSARDYVSGRNEQFF

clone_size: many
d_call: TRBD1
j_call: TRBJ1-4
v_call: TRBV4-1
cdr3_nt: TGCGCCAGCAGCCAAAAACCGGGACAGGGAATTGCAACTAATGAAAAACTGTTTTTT
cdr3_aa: CASSQKPGQGIATNEKLFF

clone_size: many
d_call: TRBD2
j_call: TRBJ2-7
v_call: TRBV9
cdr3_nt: TGTGCCAGCAGCGTAGCTGCGGGGGCCTACGAGCAGTACTTC
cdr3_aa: CASSVAAGAYEQYF

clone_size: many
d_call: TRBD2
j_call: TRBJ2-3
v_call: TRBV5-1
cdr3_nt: TGCGCCAGCAGCGTAGGACTAGGGGATACGCAGTATTTT
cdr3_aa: CASSVGLGDTQYF

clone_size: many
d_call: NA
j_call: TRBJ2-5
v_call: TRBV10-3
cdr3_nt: TGTGCCATCAGTGCTGCGACTAAGCAAGAGACCCAGTACTTC
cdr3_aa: CAISAATKQETQYF

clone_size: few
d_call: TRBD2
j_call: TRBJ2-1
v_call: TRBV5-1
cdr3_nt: TGCGCCAGCAGCAAACGGACTAGCGGGGGGGCCGAAGAGCAGTTCTTC
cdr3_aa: CASSKRTSGGAEEQFF

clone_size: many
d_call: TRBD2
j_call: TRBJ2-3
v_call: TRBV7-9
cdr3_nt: TGTGCCAGCAGCCCCAGGGGCGGGGGGGGCACAGATACGCAGTATTTT
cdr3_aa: CASSPRGGGGTDTQYF

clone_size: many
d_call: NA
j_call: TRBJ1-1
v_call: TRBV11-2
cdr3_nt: TGTGCCAGCAGCTTAGTGGGCCAAGGGTGGGAAACTGAAGCTTTCTTT
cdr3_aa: CASSLVGQGWETEAFF

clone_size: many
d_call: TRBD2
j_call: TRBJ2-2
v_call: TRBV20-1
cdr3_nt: TGCAGTGCTAGAGTGGGACTAGCTTTCGGGGAGCTGTTTTTT
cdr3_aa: CSARVGLAFGELFF

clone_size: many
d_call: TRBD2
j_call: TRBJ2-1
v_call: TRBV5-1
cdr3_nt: TGCGCCAGCAGCACTGGGACTAGGAGCTACAATGAGCAGTTCTTC
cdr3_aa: CASSTGTRSYNEQFF

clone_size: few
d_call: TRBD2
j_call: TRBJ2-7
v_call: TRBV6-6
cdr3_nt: TGTGCCAGCAGATCCCAACGGGGAGGGTCCTACGAGCAGTACTTC
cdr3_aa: CASRSQRGGSYEQYF

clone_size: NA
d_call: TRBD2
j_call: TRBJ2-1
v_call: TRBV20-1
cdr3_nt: TGCAGTGCCATCCCTAGCGGCGGGGGGGAATACAATGAGCAGTTCTTC
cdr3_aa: CSAIPSGGGEYNEQFF